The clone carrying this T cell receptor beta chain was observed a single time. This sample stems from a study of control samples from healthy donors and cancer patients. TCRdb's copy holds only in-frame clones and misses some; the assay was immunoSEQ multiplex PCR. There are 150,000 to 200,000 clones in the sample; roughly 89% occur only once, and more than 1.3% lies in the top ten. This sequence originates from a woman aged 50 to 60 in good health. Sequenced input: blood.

The CDR3: CASSIQGAVDTQYF. CDR3 DNA sequence: TGTGCCAGCAGCATACAGGGGGCGGTAGATACGCAGTATTTT. The chain uses TRBV7-9 and TRBJ2-3, with 9 positions matching TRBD1. This CDR3 comprises 14 residues. J was trimmed by 5 bases and V by 5 bases; bases with no gene match: 5. The germline gives CDR1 SEHNR, CDR2 FQNEAQ (reference sequence).